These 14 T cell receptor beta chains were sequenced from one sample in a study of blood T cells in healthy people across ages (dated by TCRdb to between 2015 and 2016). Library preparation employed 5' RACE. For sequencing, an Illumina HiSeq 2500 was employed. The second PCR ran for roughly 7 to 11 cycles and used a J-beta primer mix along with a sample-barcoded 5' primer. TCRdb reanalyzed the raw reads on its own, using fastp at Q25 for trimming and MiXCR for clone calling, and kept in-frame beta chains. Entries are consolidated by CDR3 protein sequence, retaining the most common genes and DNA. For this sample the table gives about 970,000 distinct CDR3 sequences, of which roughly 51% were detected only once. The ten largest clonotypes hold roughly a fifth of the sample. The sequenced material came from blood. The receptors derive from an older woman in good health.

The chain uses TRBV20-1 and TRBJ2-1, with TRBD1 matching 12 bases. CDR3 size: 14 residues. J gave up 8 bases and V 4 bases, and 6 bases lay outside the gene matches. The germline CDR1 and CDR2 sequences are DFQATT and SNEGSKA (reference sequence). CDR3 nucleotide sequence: TGCAGTGCTACCGGGACAGGGGGCTCGGATGAGCAGTTCTTC. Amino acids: CSATGTGGSDEQFF.

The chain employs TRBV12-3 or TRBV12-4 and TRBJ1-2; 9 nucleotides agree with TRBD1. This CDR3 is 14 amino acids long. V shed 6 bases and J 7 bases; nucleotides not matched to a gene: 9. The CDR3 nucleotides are TGTGCCAGCAGACCTACAGGGGGCGCATCTGGCTACACCTTC. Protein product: CASRPTGGASGYTF.

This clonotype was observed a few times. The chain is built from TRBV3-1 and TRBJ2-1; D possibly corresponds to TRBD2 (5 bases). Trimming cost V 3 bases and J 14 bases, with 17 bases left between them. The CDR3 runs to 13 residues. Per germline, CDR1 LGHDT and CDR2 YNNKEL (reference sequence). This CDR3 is CASSHNGLDPKFF. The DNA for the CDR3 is TGTGCCAGCAGCCACAACGGACTCGACCCGAAGTTCTTC.

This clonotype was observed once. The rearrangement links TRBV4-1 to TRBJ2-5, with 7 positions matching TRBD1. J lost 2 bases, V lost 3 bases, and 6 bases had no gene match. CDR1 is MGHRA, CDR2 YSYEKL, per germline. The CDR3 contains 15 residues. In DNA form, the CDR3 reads TGCGCCAGCAGCCACCTTCGGGACAGACAAGAGACCCAGTACTTC. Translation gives CASSHLRDRQETQYF.

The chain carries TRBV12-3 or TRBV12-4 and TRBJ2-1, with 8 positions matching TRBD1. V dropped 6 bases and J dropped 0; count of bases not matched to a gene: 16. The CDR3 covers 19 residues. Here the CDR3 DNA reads TGTGCCAGCAGACCGCTAAACGACAGGGGACGTAGCTCCTACAATGAGCAGTTCTTC. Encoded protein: CASRPLNDRGRSSYNEQFF.

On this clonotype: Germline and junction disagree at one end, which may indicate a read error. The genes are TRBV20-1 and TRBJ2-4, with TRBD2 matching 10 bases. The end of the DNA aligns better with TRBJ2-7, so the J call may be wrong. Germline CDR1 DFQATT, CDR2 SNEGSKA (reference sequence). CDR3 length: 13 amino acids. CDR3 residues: CSASLAGVNEQYF. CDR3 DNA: TGCAGCGCTAGTCTAGCGGGAGTTAACGAGCAGTACTTC.

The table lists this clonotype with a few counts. Here the CDR3 DNA reads TGTGCCAGCAGCAGAGGGATCTCTGGGGCCAACGTCCTGACTTTC. It specifies CASSRGISGANVLTF. J is TRBJ2-6 and V is TRBV7-7, with D maybe TRBD2 (5 bases). Trimming pared 5 bases from V and 0 bases from J, leaving 8 bases between. The germline V gene encodes CDR1 SSHAT and CDR2 FNYEAQ (reference sequence). The CDR3 has 15 residues.

In DNA form, the CDR3 reads TGCAGTGCGAGGGAAAGAGCTAGCGAGGATGAGCAGTTCTTC. Translated, it gives CSARERASEDEQFF. V usage is TRBV20-1 and J usage is TRBJ2-1; possible D gene TRBD2, 6 bases. V was shortened by 6 bases and J by 8 bases, with 20 bases between the two germline ends. CDR1 and CDR2 from the germline V gene are DFQATT and SNEGSKA (reference sequence). There are 14 residues in the CDR3.

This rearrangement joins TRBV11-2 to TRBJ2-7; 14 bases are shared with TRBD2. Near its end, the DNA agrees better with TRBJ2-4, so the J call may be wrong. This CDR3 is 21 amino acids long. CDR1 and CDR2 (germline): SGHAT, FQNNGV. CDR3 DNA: TGTGCCAGCAGCTCAACAAGGGGACTAGCGGGAGTGAGGTCGGCCAAAAACATTCAGTACTTC. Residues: CASSSTRGLAGVRSAKNIQYF.

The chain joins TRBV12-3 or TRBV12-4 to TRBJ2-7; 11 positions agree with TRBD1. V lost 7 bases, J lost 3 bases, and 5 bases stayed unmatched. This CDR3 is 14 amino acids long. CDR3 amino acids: CASTPGTGGYEQYF. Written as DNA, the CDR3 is TGTGCCAGCACCCCCGGGACAGGGGGCTACGAGCAGTACTTC.

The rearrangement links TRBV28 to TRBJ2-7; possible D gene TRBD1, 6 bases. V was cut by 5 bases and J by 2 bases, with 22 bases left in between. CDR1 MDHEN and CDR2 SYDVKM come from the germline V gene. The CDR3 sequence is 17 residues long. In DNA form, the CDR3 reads TGTGCCAGCAGTCCCGACCGCTGGGGGCTACGCGCCTACGAGCAGTACTTC. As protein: CASSPDRWGLRAYEQYF.

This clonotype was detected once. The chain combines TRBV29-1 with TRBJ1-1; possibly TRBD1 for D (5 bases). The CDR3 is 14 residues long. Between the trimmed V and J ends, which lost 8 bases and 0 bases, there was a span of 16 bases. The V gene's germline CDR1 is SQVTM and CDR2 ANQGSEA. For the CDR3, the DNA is TGCAGCATGAAACAGGATTTCATGAACACTGAAGCTTTCTTT. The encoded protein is CSMKQDFMNTEAFF.

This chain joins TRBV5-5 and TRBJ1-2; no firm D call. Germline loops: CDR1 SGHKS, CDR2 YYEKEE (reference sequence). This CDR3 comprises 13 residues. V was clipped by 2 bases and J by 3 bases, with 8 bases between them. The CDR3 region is CASSFSPYYGYTF. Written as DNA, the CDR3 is TGTGCCAGCAGCTTCAGTCCTTACTATGGCTACACCTTC.

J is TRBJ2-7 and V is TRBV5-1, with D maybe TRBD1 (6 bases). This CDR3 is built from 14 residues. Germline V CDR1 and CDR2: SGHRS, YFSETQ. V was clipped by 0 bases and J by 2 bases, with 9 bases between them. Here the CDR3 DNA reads TGCGCCAGCAGCTTGGACAGGGAAACCTACGAGCAGTACTTC. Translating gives CASSLDRETYEQYF.